The clone carrying this TCR beta chain was recorded once. Its antigen is unidentified. For the second PCR, which ran for 7 to 11 cycles, a sample-barcoded 5' primer and a J-beta primer mix were used. TCRdb fed the 5' RACE reads into MiXCR, producing one record per CDR3 protein. This repertoire shows 1.6 million or so distinct CDR3 sequences, roughly 30% found once; its top ten account for over 9%. The sample originates from a study of blood T cells in healthy people across ages. Study observations and caveats: TCR beta diversity, measured per million T cells, fell in a roughly linear way with age.

CDR3 length: 17 residues. The J segment lost 8 bases and the V segment lost 1 base, leaving 14 bases of the junction unmatched. Germline CDR1 DFQATT, CDR2 SNEGSKA (reference sequence). This clonotype was sampled from a woman aged 25 to 39 in good health. The chain has TRBV20-1 and TRBJ2-1; TRBD2 agrees at 10 bases. Sequenced material: blood. This CDR3 reads CSARARGLAVLGDEQFF. As DNA, the CDR3 is TGCAGTGCTAGAGCCCGTGGACTAGCGGTTCTAGGGGATGAGCAGTTCTTC.